The present TCR beta chain was sequenced within a study of glioma-infiltrating T cells after dendritic cell vaccination. Clones were sequenced by immunoSEQ multiplex PCR, and TCRdb holds only the in-frame ones, with some missing. The sample carries approximately 64,000 clones, 82% recorded once. The trim removed 4 bases at V and 5 bases at J, leaving 10 bases unmatched. The germline gives CDR1 SGHNT, CDR2 YYREEE (reference sequence). The CDR3 sequence is 16 residues long. The chain joins TRBV5-4 to TRBJ2-5, with 11 bases matching TRBD1. This TCR was sampled from a human donor with glioblastoma. The sequenced sample was blood, obtained before dendritic cell vaccination. The CDR3 DNA sequence: TGTGCCAGCAGCACCGCCCGGACAGGGGGCGGGGAGACCCAGTACTTC. Its protein product is CASSTARTGGGETQYF.